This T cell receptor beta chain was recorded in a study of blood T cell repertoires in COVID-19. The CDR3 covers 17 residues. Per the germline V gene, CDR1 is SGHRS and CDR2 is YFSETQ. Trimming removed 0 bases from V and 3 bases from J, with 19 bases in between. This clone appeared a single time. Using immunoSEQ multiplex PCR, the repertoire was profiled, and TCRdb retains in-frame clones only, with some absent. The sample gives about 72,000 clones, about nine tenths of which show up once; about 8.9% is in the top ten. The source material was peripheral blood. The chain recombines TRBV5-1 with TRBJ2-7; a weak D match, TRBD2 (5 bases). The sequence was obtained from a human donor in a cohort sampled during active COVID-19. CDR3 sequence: CASSLVGVGGGDYEQYF. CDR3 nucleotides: TGCGCCAGCAGCTTGGTAGGCGTAGGTGGAGGAGACTACGAGCAGTACTTC.